This T cell receptor (beta chain) was retrieved from a study of identical twins. General study results and limits: Cross-sectional statistics underpinned the conclusions; the same donors were not followed.

The CDR3 is 16 amino acids. Trimming removed 1 base from V and 2 bases from J, with 14 bases in between. Germline lookup yields CDR1 SGHVT and CDR2 SQSDAQ. This clonotype was observed a handful of times. The antigen remains unidentified. After template switching added a universal primer site, the resulting cDNA carried unique molecular identifiers. MiXCR was run by TCRdb on the 5' RACE reads, yielding one entry per CDR3 protein. The repertoire holds fewer than 250,000 distinct CDR3 sequences, approximately 7.8% seen once, with 5% to 6% in the top ten. The data were also submitted as part of a second study, on yellow fever vaccine responses in identical twins.

The specimen was CD8+ T cells sorted from blood. This clonotype originated in a woman between 18 and 29 years old in good health. The V gene is TRBV7-4, the J gene TRBJ2-5, with D unclear. CDR3 protein: CASSLVGSTLQETQYF. The CDR3 bases are TGTGCCAGCAGCTTAGTTGGCAGTACCTTACAAGAGACCCAGTACTTC.